This T cell receptor (beta chain) emerged from a study of blood T cell repertoires in COVID-19. Across the study: COVID-19 samples from acute and convalescent phases originated in the United States, Italy and Spain. Sample material is recorded as cDNA or gDNA derived from T cells, B-cell-depleted T cells, or PBMCs.

Per the study methods: Reference gene primer amplification yielded estimated nucleated cell counts. Sequencing used immunoSEQ multiplex PCR; TCRdb keeps in-frame clones, though not all of them. The DNA was the basis for D and trimming; V, J and clone size are from that table. The data contain around 140,000 clones, roughly four fifths of them singletons. The TCR comes from a human donor with acute or convalescent COVID-19. The donor label of this sample is uncertain. The sequencing input was peripheral blood.

CDR3 in DNA: TGTGCCTGGACCGCCGGGACAGTATATAATTCACCCCTCCACTTT. Translation gives CAWTAGTVYNSPLHF. The V call is TRBV30, the J call TRBJ1-6; 7 bases align to TRBD1. V shed 4 bases, J shed 4 bases, and the junction held 7 bases outside the gene matches. This CDR3 comprises 15 residues. Germline assignment: CDR1 GTSNPN and CDR2 SVGIG (reference sequence). Filled out from reference TRBV30 and TRBJ1-6, the complete variable domain reads SQTIHQWPATLVQPVGSPLSLECTVEGTSNPNLYWYRQAAGRGLQLLFYSVGIGQISSEVPQNLSASRPQDRQFILSSKKLLLSDSGFYLCAWTAGTVYNSPLHFGNGTRLTVT.